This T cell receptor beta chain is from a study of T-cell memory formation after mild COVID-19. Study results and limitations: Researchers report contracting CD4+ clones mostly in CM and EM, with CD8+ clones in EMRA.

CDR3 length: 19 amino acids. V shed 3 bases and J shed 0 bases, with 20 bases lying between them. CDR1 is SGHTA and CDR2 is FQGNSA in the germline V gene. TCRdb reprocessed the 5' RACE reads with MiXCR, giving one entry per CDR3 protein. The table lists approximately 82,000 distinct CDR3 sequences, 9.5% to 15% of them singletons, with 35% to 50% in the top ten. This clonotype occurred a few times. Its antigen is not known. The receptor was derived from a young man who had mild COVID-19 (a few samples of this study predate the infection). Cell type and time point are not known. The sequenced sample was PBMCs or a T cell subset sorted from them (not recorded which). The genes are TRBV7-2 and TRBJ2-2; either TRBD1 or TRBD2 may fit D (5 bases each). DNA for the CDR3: TGTGCCAGCAGCTTTGCCGGGGCCATCTATTCAGCGAACACCGGGGAGCTGTTTTTT. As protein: CASSFAGAIYSANTGELFF.